This T cell receptor beta chain was captured in a study of blood T cell repertoires in COVID-19. Study information: The study drew acute and convalescent COVID-19 samples from the United States, Italy and Spain.

The method was immunoSEQ multiplex PCR; TCRdb's version includes in-frame clones alone and lacks a portion of them. The repertoire holds approximately 240,000 clones, about nine tenths seen once, with about 6% in the top ten. In germline, CDR1 is SEHNR, CDR2 FQNEAQ (reference sequence). V dropped 4 bases and J dropped 5; count of bases not matched to a gene: 10. CDR3 length equals 15 residues. The sequence came from a woman aged 25 to 39 with acute COVID-19. V usage is TRBV7-9 and J usage is TRBJ1-1; 7 bases fit TRBD1. Sequencing was carried out using PBMCs or T cells enriched from blood (not recorded which). Here the CDR3 DNA reads TGTGCCAGCAGCTCTACAGGGGAACTTGGTACTGAAGCTTTCTTT. It yields the protein CASSSTGELGTEAFF.